The present T cell receptor (beta chain) was sequenced within a study of CD8+CD57+ T cells in acquired aplastic anemia. Study-wide context: Sorted CD4+ and CD8+ cells gave a mean 3.2 ug DNA, range roughly 0.2 to 27.4 ug. Researchers reported that healthy donors averaged around 10 million reads for CD4+ cells.

A remark on this clonotype: Its antigen is undetermined.

This CDR3 has 16 amino acids. V lost 2 bases, J lost 3 bases, and 7 bases stayed unmatched. Germline CDR1 is SGHDT and CDR2 is YYEEEE. Study-level results: Patients and controls shared approximately 30 CD8+ CDR3 sequences. Patients versus controls showed no significant CD8+ Simpson's diversity difference.

Profiling of TCR beta VDJ combinations and CDR3 sequences used genomic DNA as template. TCRdb passed the reads through MiXCR, listing each CDR3 protein once. The sample includes hundreds of thousands of distinct CDR3 sequences, roughly 64% seen only once; the top ten take 4%. The source is a human donor in good health, serving as a control. The chain is built from TRBV5-6 and TRBJ1-4, with 7 bases matching TRBD1. The sample comprised sorted CD4+, CD8+, or CD8+CD57+ T cells (not recorded which) from PBMCs. CDR3 in amino acids: CASSFPGGSANEKLFF. DNA for the CDR3: TGTGCCAGCAGCTTCCCAGGGGGGTCGGCTAATGAAAAACTGTTTTTT.